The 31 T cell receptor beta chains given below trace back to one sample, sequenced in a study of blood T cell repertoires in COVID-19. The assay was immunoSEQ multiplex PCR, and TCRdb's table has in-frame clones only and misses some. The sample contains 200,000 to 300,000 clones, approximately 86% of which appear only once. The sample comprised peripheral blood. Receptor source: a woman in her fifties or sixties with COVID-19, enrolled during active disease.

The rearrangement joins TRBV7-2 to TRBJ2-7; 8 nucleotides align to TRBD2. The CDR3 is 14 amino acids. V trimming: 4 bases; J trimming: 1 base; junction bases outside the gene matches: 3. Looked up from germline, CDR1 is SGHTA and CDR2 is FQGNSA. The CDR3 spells CASSSAGGSYEQYF. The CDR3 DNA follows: TGTGCCAGCAGCTCGGCGGGGGGATCCTACGAGCAGTACTTC.

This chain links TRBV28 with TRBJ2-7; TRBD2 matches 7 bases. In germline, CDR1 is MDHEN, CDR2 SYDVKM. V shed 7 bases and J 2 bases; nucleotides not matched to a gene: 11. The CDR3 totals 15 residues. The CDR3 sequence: CASTREGLPPYEQYF. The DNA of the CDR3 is TGTGCCAGCACCCGTGAGGGACTACCGCCCTACGAGCAGTACTTC.

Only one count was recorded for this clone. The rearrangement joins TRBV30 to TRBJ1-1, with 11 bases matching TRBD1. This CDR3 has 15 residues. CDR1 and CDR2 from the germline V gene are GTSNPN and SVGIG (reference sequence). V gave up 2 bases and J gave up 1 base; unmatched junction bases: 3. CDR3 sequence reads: CAWSSGQGANTEAFF. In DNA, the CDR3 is TGTGCCTGGAGTTCCGGACAGGGGGCGAACACTGAAGCTTTCTTT.

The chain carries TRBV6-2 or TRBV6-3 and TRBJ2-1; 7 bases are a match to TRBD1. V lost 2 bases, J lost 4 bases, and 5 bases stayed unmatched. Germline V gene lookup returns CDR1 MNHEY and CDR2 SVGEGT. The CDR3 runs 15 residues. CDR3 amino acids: CASSYPRGLYNEQFF. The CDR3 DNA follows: TGTGCCAGCAGTTACCCGAGGGGGCTTTACAATGAGCAGTTCTTC.

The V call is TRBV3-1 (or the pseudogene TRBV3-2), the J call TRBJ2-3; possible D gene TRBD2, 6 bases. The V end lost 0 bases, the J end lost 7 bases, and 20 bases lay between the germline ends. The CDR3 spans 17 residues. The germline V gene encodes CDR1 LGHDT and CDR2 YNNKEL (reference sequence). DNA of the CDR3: TGTGCCAGCAGCCAAGACCCGGGTCTAGCGCTGGGGAATACGCAGTATTTT. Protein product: CASSQDPGLALGNTQYF.

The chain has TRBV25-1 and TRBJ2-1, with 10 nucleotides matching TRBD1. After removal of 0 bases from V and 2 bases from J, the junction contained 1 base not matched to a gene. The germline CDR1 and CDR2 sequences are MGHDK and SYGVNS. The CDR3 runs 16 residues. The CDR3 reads CASSEYGQGAYNEQFF. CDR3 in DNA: TGTGCCAGCAGTGAATATGGACAGGGGGCCTACAATGAGCAGTTCTTC.

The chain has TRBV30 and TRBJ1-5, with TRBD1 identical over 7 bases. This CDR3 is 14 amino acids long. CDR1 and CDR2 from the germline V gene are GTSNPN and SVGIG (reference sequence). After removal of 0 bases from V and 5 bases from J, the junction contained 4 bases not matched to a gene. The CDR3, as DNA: TGTGCCTGGAGTGTTTTAGGGGGCGATCAGCCCCAGCATTTT. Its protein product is CAWSVLGGDQPQHF.

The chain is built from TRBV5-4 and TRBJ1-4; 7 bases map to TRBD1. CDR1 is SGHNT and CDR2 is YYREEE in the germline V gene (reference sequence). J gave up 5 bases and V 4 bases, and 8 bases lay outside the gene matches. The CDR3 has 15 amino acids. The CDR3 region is CASSQRQGINEKLFF. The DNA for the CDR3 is TGTGCCAGCAGCCAACGACAGGGAATAAATGAAAAACTGTTTTTT.

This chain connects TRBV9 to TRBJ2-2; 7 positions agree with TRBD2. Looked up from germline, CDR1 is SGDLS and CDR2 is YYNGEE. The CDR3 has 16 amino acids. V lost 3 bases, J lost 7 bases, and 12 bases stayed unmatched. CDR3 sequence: CASSARGEGKSGELFF. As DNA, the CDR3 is TGTGCCAGCAGCGCCCGAGGGGAGGGAAAAAGCGGGGAGCTGTTTTTT.

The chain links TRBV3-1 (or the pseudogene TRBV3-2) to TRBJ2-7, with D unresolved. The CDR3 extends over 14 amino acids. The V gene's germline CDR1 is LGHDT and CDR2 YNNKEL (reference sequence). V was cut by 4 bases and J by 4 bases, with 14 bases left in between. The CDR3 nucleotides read TGTGCCAGCAGCCTATCGGTAGCCGATTACGAGCAGTACTTC. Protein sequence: CASSLSVADYEQYF.

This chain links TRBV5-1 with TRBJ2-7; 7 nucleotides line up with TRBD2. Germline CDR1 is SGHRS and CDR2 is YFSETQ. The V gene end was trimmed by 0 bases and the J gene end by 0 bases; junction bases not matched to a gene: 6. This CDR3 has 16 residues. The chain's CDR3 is CASSLEAGTSSYEQYF. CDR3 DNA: TGCGCCAGCAGCTTGGAAGCGGGAACTAGCTCCTACGAGCAGTACTTC.

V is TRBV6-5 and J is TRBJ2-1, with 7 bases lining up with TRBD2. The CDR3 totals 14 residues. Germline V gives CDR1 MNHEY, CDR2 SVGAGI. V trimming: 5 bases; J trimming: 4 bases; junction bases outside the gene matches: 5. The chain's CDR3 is CASSPGTKYNEQFF. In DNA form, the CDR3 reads TGTGCCAGCAGTCCCGGGACTAAATACAATGAGCAGTTCTTC.

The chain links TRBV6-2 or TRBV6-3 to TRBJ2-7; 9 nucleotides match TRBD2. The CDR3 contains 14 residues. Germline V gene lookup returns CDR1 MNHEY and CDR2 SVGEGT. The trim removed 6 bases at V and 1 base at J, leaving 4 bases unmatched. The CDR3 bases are TGTGCCAGCAGCCAAGCGGGAGGTTCCTACGAGCAGTACTTC. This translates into CASSQAGGSYEQYF.

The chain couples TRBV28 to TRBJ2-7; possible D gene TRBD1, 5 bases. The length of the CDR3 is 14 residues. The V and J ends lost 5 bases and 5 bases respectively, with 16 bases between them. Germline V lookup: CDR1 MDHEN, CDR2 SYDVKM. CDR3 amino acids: CASSLGQVGNEQYF. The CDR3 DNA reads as TGTGCCAGCAGTCTCGGACAAGTTGGCAACGAGCAGTACTTC.

CDR3 region: CASSSDREYGYTF. CDR3 in DNA: TGTGCCAGCAGCTCGGACAGAGAGTATGGCTACACCTTC. The chain combines TRBV7-8 with TRBJ1-2; a possible D gene is TRBD1 (6 bases). Trimming shortened V by 4 bases and J by 5 bases, and 11 bases separated the two germline ends. Germline V CDR1 and CDR2: SGHVS, FQNEAQ. There are 13 residues in the CDR3.

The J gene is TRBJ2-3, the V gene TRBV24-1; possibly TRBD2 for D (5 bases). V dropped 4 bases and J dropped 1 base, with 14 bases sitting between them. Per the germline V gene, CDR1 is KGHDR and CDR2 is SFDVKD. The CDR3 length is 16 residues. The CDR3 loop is CATSDPSGLGTDTQYF. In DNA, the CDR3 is TGTGCCACCAGTGACCCAAGCGGATTGGGCACAGATACGCAGTATTTT.

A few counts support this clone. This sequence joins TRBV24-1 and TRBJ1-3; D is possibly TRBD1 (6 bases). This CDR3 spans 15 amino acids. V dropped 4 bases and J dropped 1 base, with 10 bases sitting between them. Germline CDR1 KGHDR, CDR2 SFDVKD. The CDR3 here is CATSESTGSGNTIYF. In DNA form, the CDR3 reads TGTGCCACCAGTGAATCAACAGGGTCTGGAAACACCATATATTTT.

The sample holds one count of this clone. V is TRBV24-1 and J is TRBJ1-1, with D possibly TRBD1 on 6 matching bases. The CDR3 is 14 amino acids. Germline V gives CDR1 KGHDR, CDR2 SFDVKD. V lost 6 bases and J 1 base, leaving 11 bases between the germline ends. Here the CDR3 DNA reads TGTGCCACCAGTCAGGGGCCGTCGAACACTGAAGCTTTCTTT. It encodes CATSQGPSNTEAFF.

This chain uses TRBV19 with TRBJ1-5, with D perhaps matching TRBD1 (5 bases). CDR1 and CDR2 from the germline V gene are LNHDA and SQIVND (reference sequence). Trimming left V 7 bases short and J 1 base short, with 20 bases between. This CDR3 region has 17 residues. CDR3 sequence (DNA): TGTGCCAGTACCGGCCTAAGTGGGACTGGAAGCAATCAGCCCCAGCATTTT. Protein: CASTGLSGTGSNQPQHF.

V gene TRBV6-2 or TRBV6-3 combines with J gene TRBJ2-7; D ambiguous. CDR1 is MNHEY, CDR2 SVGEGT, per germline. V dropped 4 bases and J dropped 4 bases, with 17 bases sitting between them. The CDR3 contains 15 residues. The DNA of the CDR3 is TGTGCCAGCAGTTCCTGGGCCCCCCGCCTGTACGAGCAGTACTTC. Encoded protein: CASSSWAPRLYEQYF.

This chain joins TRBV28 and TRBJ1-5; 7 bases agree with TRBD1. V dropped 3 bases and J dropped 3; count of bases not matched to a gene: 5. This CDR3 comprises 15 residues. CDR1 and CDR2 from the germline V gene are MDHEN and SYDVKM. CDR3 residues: CASSLRRGVNQPQHF. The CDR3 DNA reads TGTGCCAGCAGTTTGCGCAGGGGGGTCAATCAGCCCCAGCATTTT.

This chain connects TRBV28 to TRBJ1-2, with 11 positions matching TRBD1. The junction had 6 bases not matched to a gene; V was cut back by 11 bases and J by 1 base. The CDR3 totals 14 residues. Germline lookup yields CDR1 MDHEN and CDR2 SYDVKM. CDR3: CAVGQGANNYGYTF. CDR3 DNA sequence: TGTGCCGTAGGACAGGGGGCCAATAACTATGGCTACACCTTC.

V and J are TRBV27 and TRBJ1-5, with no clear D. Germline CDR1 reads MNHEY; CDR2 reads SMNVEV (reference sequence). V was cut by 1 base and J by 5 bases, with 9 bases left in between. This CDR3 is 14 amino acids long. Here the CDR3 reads CASSLYGMHQPQHF. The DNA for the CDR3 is TGTGCCAGCAGTTTATACGGGATGCATCAGCCCCAGCATTTT.

The CDR3 here is CASSEGWLVASYEQYF. The CDR3 nucleotides read TGTGCCAGCAGTGAAGGGTGGCTAGTGGCCTCCTACGAGCAGTACTTC. V gene TRBV6-1 combines with J gene TRBJ2-7, with no clear D. Between the trimmed V and J ends, which lost 1 base and 0 bases, there was a span of 13 bases. This CDR3 contains 16 residues. Germline V gives CDR1 MNHNS, CDR2 SASEGT.

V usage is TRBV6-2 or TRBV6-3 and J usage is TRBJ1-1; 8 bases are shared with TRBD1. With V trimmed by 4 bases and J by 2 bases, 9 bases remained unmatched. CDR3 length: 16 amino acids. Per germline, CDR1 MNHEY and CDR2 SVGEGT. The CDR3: CASSSWTGRLNTEAFF. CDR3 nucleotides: TGTGCCAGCAGTTCCTGGACAGGGCGCCTTAACACTGAAGCTTTCTTT.

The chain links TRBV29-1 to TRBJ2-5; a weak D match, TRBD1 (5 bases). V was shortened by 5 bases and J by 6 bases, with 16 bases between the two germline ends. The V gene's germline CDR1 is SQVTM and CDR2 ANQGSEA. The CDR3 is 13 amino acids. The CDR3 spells CSVQTAGGKTQYF. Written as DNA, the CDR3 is TGCAGCGTTCAGACAGCAGGTGGAAAGACCCAGTACTTC.

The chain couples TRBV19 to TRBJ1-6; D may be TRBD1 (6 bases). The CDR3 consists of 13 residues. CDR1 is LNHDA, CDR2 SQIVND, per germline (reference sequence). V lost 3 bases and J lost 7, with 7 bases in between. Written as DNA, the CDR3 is TGTGCCAGTAGTATCGGACAGAATTCACCCCTCCACTTT. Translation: CASSIGQNSPLHF.

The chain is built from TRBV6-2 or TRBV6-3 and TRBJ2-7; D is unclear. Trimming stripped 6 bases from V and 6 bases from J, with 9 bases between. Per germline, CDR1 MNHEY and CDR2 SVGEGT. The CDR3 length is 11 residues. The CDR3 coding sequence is TGTGCCAGCAGCGCTTACACCGAGCAGTACTTC. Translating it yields CASSAYTEQYF.

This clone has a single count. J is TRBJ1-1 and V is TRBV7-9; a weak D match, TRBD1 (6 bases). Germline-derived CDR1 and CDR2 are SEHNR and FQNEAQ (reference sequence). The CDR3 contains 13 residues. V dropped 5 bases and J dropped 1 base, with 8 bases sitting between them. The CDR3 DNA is TGTGCCAGCAGCGGGGACACGAACACTGAAGCTTTCTTT. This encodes CASSGDTNTEAFF.

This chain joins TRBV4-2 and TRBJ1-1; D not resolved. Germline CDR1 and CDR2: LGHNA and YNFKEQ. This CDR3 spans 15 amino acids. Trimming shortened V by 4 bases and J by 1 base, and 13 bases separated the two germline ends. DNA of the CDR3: TGTGCCAGCAGCCGCGCGGAAATACGGAACACTGAAGCTTTCTTT. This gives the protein CASSRAEIRNTEAFF.

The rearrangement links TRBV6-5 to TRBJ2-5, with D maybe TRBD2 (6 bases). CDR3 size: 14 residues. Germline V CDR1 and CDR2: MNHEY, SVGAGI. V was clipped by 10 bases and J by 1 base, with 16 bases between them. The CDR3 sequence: CATYDHGGQETQYF. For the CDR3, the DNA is TGTGCCACATATGACCACGGGGGCCAAGAGACCCAGTACTTC.